This TCR beta chain was recovered during a study of cytomegalovirus exposure and HLA in healthy donors. Regarding the study as a whole: The authors listed 164 TCR beta chains as cytomegalovirus-associated. In a later analysis, across HLA loci, associated TCR counts were highest for DRB1, lowest for HLA-C. V- and J-gene trimming of TCR beta was linked (in a later analysis) to a missense DCLRE1C variant.

A remark on this clone: Its antigen remains unidentified.

In the PCR, 60 Vbeta and 13 Jbeta primers were used. Clones were sequenced by immunoSEQ multiplex PCR, and TCRdb holds only the in-frame ones, with some missing. The table has about 210,000 clones, around four fifths seen once. This TCR was recovered from a boy aged 10-17 years in good health and CMV-seronegative. The sequencing input was PBMCs.

CDR3 DNA: TGCGCCAGCAGCTTGAGTGGACAGGGTAAGGACGAGCAGTACTTC. Translated, it gives CASSLSGQGKDEQYF. The chain joins TRBV5-1 to TRBJ2-5; 8 nucleotides agree with TRBD1. The J call may be wrong; the DNA end is better matched by TRBJ2-7. Germline V gene data show CDR1 as SGHRS and CDR2 as YFSETQ. The CDR3 is 15 residues long.